This T cell receptor beta chain was sequenced in a study of blood T cell repertoires in COVID-19. The overall study: PBMCs, B-cell-depleted T cells, or T cells were the source of the cDNA or gDNA that made up the material.

How the authors handled the data: Reference gene primer amplification gave estimated nucleated cell counts. Sequencing was performed with immunoSEQ multiplex PCR; in TCRdb, only in-frame clones are kept and a portion is missing. V and J calls plus clone size are reproduced from that table; the DNA served to infer D and trimming. Among about 76,000 clones, 75% to 85% were seen once, and the ten largest hold 40% to 45%. The CDR3 spans 17 residues. J gave up 2 bases and V 1 base, and 5 bases lay outside the gene matches. Germline V gene lookup returns CDR1 LGHDT and CDR2 YNNKEL (reference sequence). Sample: peripheral blood. The TCR comes from a man at least 80 years old with acute or convalescent COVID-19. This rearrangement joins TRBV3-1 (or the pseudogene TRBV3-2) to TRBJ2-5; 12 bases fit TRBD2. The CDR3 loop reads CASSQAFGLAGQETQYF. The CDR3 region has the DNA TGTGCCAGCAGCCAAGCGTTCGGACTAGCGGGGCAAGAGACCCAGTACTTC.